This TCR beta chain comes out of a study of cytomegalovirus exposure and HLA in healthy donors. Trimming shortened V by 5 bases and J by 3 bases, and 10 bases separated the two germline ends. Germline V CDR1 and CDR2: SGHTA, FQGNSA. The CDR3 loop spans 13 amino acids. PCR employed 60 Vbeta and 13 Jbeta primers. The data were produced by immunoSEQ multiplex PCR, yet TCRdb's version contains in-frame clones alone and is incomplete. This table holds some 150,000 clones, around 80% found once. This receptor was identified in a woman in her twenties or thirties in good health and CMV-seropositive. The V and J genes are TRBV7-2 and TRBJ1-1, with unresolved D. Specimen: PBMCs. The CDR3 loop is CASSQNSHTEAFF. The CDR3 DNA reads TGTGCCAGCAGCCAAAACAGTCACACTGAAGCTTTCTTT.